These T cell receptor beta chains were read from a single sample in a study of radiation and T cells in renal cell carcinoma. Here immunoSEQ multiplex PCR was the method, and the copy in TCRdb shows in-frame clones only, minus some. This sample carries 70,000 or so clones, 82% of them seen once, and the ten largest clones take roughly 6%. The source material was blood, sampled from a patient whose treatment included radiotherapy and nephrectomy. The source of these receptors is a man between 60 and 75 years old with renal cell carcinoma. Each CDR3 is given with its conserved first and last residue. A D gene is named only where the DNA matches it firmly. Clone sizes are given selectively: once, few, many, or a class where the clone is expanded.

NA,TRBV5-1,13,NA,TRBJ2-2,CASIPDQTGELFF,TGCGCCAGCATCCCTGATCAGACCGGGGAGCTGTTTTTT
NA,TRBV5-6,15,NA,TRBJ2-1,CASSFQTAPNNEQFF,TGTGCCAGCAGCTTTCAGACAGCCCCCAACAATGAGCAGTTCTTC
TRBD1,TRBV6-6,15,few,TRBJ2-5,CASSSWTGREETQYF,TGTGCCAGCAGTTCGTGGACAGGGCGCGAAGAGACCCAGTACTTC
TRBD1,TRBV14,15,NA,TRBJ2-1,CASSPRTGAYNEQFF,TGTGCCAGCAGCCCTCGGACAGGGGCCTACAATGAGCAGTTCTTC
NA,TRBV25-1,16,NA,TRBJ2-7,CASTQRGQITPYEQYF,TGTGCCAGCACTCAAAGAGGACAGATCACCCCCTACGAGCAGTACTTC
NA,TRBV29-1,12,NA,TRBJ2-4,CSVVEVRNIQYF,TGCAGCGTTGTGGAGGTCAGGAACATTCAGTACTTC
NA,TRBV10-1,13,NA,TRBJ2-1,CATPGPAYNEQFF,TGCGCCACTCCGGGGCCGGCTTACAATGAGCAGTTCTTC
NA,TRBV18,16,NA,TRBJ2-6,CASSLPTLSGANVLTF,TGTGCCAGCTCACTACCGACCCTCTCTGGGGCCAACGTCCTGACTTTC
TRBD1,TRBV28,17,medium-sized,TRBJ1-1,CATGTGGARYKNTEAFF,TGTGCCACCGGGACAGGGGGCGCGAGGTACAAGAACACTGAAGCTTTCTTT
NA,TRBV7-9,13,NA,TRBJ2-5,CASSPRSGETQYF,TGTGCCAGCAGCCCTCGCAGTGGTGAGACCCAGTACTTC
TRBD1,TRBV30,14,NA,TRBJ1-5,CAWRGDSSNQPQHF,TGTGCCTGGAGGGGGGACAGTAGCAATCAGCCCCAGCATTTT
TRBD2,TRBV4-1,16,NA,TRBJ2-1,CASSQQLAVGVYEQFF,TGCGCCAGCAGCCAACAACTAGCGGTAGGAGTTTATGAGCAGTTCTTC
NA,TRBV9,14,NA,TRBJ2-3,CASSVVGEADTQYF,TGTGCCAGCAGCGTAGTCGGGGAAGCAGATACGCAGTATTTT
TRBD2,TRBV9,18,NA,TRBJ2-3,CASSVVGGSGTFTDTQYF,TGTGCCAGCAGCGTAGTAGGCGGTAGCGGGACATTCACAGATACGCAGTATTTT
NA,TRBV6-1,13,NA,TRBJ2-6,CASTLSGANVLTF,TGTGCCAGCACTCTATCTGGGGCCAACGTCCTGACTTTC
NA,TRBV11-2,13,NA,TRBJ2-2,CASSLQGTGELFF,TGTGCCAGCAGCTTACAGGGCACCGGGGAGCTGTTTTTT
NA,TRBV19,13,NA,TRBJ2-6,CASNKSGANVLTF,TGTGCCAGTAATAAGTCTGGGGCCAACGTCCTGACTTTC
NA,TRBV18,14,NA,TRBJ1-1,CASSPRRGGTEAFF,TGTGCCAGCTCCCCCCGACGGGGGGGCACTGAAGCTTTCTTT
TRBD1,TRBV2,15,NA,TRBJ1-2,CAGRQGARSISGYTF,TGTGCCGGTAGACAGGGGGCGCGATCGATATCTGGCTACACCTTC
TRBD2,TRBV5-4,16,NA,TRBJ2-1,CASSSTASGRIYEQFF,TGTGCCAGCAGCTCCACCGCTAGCGGGAGAATCTATGAGCAGTTCTTC
NA,TRBV27,16,NA,TRBJ1-2,CASSLWSQGGVGGYTF,TGTGCCAGCAGTTTATGGAGTCAGGGAGGGGTAGGTGGCTACACCTTC
NA,TRBV23-1,14,few,TRBJ1-3,CASSKFQAGNTIYF,TGCGCCAGCAGTAAGTTTCAGGCTGGAAACACCATATATTTT
TRBD2,TRBV19,14,NA,TRBJ2-1,CASSITSGYNEQFF,TGTGCCAGTAGTATAACTAGCGGATACAATGAGCAGTTCTTC
TRBD2,TRBV28,15,NA,TRBJ2-7,CASSESSGSTHEQYF,TGTGCCAGCAGTGAATCTAGCGGGAGCACCCACGAGCAGTACTTC
TRBD2,TRBV18,18,few,TRBJ2-1,CASSPSGFGGGLRDEQFF,TGTGCCAGCTCACCATCGGGATTTGGCGGGGGTCTCCGGGATGAGCAGTTCTTC
TRBD2,TRBV5-1,20,NA,TRBJ2-6,CASSLGPSGYSNSGANVLTF,TGCGCCAGCAGCTTGGGGCCTAGCGGGTACTCAAACTCTGGGGCCAACGTCCTGACTTTC
NA,TRBV6-5,15,NA,TRBJ2-1,CASSYSPTDAWEQFF,TGTGCCAGCAGTTACTCACCAACTGATGCTTGGGAGCAGTTCTTC
NA,TRBV7-2,17,NA,TRBJ1-3,CASSPQATPLSGNTIYF,TGTGCCAGCAGCCCGCAGGCTACCCCCCTCTCTGGAAACACCATATATTTT
NA,TRBV19,14,once,TRBJ2-7,CASSAVGELNEQYF,TGTGCCAGTAGTGCCGTGGGGGAGTTAAACGAGCAGTACTTC
NA,TRBV2,12,NA,TRBJ1-2,CASSDPFNGYTF,TGTGCCAGCAGTGACCCTTTTAATGGCTACACCTTC
TRBD2,TRBV19,18,NA,TRBJ2-1,CASSMGLAGAMVRDEQFF,TGTGCCAGTAGTATGGGTCTAGCGGGAGCTATGGTACGCGATGAGCAGTTCTTC
TRBD1,TRBV6-1,15,NA,TRBJ1-5,CASSEGDRFNQPQHF,TGTGCCAGCAGTGAGGGGGACAGGTTCAATCAGCCCCAGCATTTT
NA,TRBV7-8,17,NA,TRBJ2-3,CASSLGGARGGTDTQYF,TGTGCCAGCAGCTTAGGAGGGGCCCGAGGTGGAACAGATACGCAGTATTTT
NA,TRBV10-3,13,few,TRBJ2-3,CAIKGRSTDTQYF,TGTGCCATCAAGGGACGTAGCACAGATACGCAGTATTTT
TRBD2,TRBV9,15,once,TRBJ2-3,CASSVTSARTDTQYF,TGTGCCAGCAGCGTTACTAGCGCCCGCACAGATACGCAGTATTTT
NA,TRBV21-1,16,NA,TRBJ2-7,CASSSNRGGLSYEQYF,TGTGCCAGCAGCTCTAACAGGGGAGGGCTTTCCTACGAGCAGTACTTC
TRBD2,TRBV7-2,15,NA,TRBJ2-7,CASSLDGAGGIEQYF,TGTGCCAGCAGCTTAGATGGGGCGGGAGGTATCGAGCAGTACTTC
TRBD2,TRBV6-5,15,NA,TRBJ2-7,CASSYSGRDSYEQYF,TGTGCCAGCAGTTACTCGGGGAGGGACTCCTACGAGCAGTACTTC
NA,TRBV5-5,16,NA,TRBJ2-3,CASSLSWESSTDTQYF,TGTGCCAGCAGCTTGTCGTGGGAGTCTAGCACAGATACGCAGTATTTT
NA,TRBV27,13,once,TRBJ1-2,CASSLLPNYGYTF,TGTGCCAGCAGTTTACTCCCTAACTATGGCTACACCTTC
TRBD2,TRBV19,14,NA,TRBJ2-7,CASSMGGSSDEQYF,TGTGCCAGTAGTATGGGCGGGAGTTCCGACGAGCAGTACTTC
NA,TRBV7-9,14,NA,TRBJ2-7,CASSFRAGTYEQYF,TGTGCCAGCAGTTTTAGGGCGGGGACGTACGAGCAGTACTTC
NA,TRBV4-1,12,few,TRBJ1-1,CASSQGEGEAFF,TGCGCCAGCAGCCAGGGGGAAGGTGAAGCTTTCTTT
NA,TRBV5-4,13,NA,TRBJ2-7,CASKPSGLYEQYF,TGTGCCAGTAAACCATCGGGGTTGTACGAGCAGTACTTC
NA,TRBV18,14,NA,TRBJ2-1,CASSPSHRDNEQFF,TGTGCCAGCTCACCAAGTCATAGGGACAATGAGCAGTTCTTC
NA,TRBV28,12,once,TRBJ1-5,CASSLQNQPQHF,TGTGCCAGCAGCCTCCAGAATCAGCCCCAGCATTTT
TRBD2,TRBV18,14,NA,TRBJ2-3,CASSPLAGEWAQYF,TGTGCCAGCTCACCCCTAGCGGGAGAGTGGGCGCAGTATTTT
TRBD1,TRBV18,14,NA,TRBJ1-1,CASSRQGMNTEAFF,TGTGCCAGCTCCCGACAGGGAATGAACACTGAAGCTTTCTTT
TRBD1,TRBV7-2,17,NA,TRBJ1-5,CASSLALGGTVNQPQHF,TGTGCCAGCAGCTTAGCGCTAGGAGGGACAGTAAATCAGCCCCAGCATTTT
TRBD1,TRBV4-3,14,NA,TRBJ2-5,CASSPGQEWETQYF,TGCGCCAGCAGTCCCGGACAGGAGTGGGAGACCCAGTACTTC
NA,TRBV6-5,13,few,TRBJ1-2,CASIDGHGVGYTF,TGTGCCAGCATAGACGGGCATGGAGTTGGCTACACCTTC
NA,TRBV27,15,NA,TRBJ2-3,CASSFAGRSTDTQYF,TGTGCCAGCAGTTTTGCGGGCCGCAGCACAGATACGCAGTATTTT
NA,TRBV10-3,13,few,TRBJ1-4,CAISDSANEKLFF,TGTGCCATCAGTGATAGTGCTAATGAAAAACTGTTTTTT
NA,TRBV19,14,NA,TRBJ1-1,CASSTPGADTEAFF,TGTGCCAGTAGTACTCCAGGAGCGGACACTGAAGCTTTCTTT
TRBD2,TRBV5-6,18,NA,TRBJ2-7,CASSLPGTSGTRLNEQYF,TGTGCCAGCAGCTTACCCGGGACTAGCGGGACAAGGTTGAACGAGCAGTACTTC
NA,TRBV6-5,15,NA,TRBJ2-4,CASRPPGEAKNIQYF,TGTGCCAGCAGACCCCCGGGGGAAGCCAAAAACATTCAGTACTTC
TRBD2,TRBV5-1,15,NA,TRBJ2-1,CASSLSGLAPNEQFF,TGCGCCAGCAGCTTGTCGGGACTAGCGCCTAATGAGCAGTTCTTC